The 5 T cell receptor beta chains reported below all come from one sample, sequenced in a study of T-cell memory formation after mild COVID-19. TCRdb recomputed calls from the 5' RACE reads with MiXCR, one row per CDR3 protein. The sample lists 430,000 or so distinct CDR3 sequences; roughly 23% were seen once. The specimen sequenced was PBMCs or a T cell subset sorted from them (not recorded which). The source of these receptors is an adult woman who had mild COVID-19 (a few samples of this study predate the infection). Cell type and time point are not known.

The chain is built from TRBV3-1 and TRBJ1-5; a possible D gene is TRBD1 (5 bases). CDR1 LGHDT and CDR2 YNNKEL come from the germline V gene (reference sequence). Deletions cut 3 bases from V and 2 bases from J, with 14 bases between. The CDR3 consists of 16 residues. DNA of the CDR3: TGTGCCAGCAGCCAGGGGCCAGTTTCTGGCAATCAGCCCCAGCATTTT. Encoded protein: CASSQGPVSGNQPQHF.

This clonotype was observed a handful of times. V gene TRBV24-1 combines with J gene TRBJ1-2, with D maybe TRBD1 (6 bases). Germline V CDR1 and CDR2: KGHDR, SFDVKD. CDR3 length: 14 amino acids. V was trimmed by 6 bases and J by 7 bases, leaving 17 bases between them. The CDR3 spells CATSTPGAASGYTF. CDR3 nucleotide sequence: TGTGCCACCAGTACACCGGGGGCCGCGAGTGGCTACACCTTC.

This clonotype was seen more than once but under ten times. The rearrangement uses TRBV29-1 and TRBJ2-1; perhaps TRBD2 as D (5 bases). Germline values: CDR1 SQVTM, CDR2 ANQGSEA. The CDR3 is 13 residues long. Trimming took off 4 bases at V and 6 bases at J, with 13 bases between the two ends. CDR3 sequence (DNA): TGCAGCGTTGTTAGCGTCATTCCCAATGAGCAGTTCTTC. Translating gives CSVVSVIPNEQFF.

This chain's CDR3 is CASIYAMDTQYF. DNA for the CDR3: TGTGCCAGCATCTATGCCATGGATACGCAGTATTTT. The chain links TRBV7-2 to TRBJ2-3; D unresolved. Germline V gene sequence: CDR1 SGHTA, CDR2 FQGNSA. The CDR3 has 12 amino acids. V dropped 7 bases and J dropped 6 bases, with 11 bases sitting between them.

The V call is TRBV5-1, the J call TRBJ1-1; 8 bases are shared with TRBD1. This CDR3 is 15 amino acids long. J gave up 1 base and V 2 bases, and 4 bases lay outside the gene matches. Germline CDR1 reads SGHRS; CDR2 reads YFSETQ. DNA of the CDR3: TGCGCCAGCAGCTTCCGGGACAGGAGGAACACTGAAGCTTTCTTT. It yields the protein CASSFRDRRNTEAFF.